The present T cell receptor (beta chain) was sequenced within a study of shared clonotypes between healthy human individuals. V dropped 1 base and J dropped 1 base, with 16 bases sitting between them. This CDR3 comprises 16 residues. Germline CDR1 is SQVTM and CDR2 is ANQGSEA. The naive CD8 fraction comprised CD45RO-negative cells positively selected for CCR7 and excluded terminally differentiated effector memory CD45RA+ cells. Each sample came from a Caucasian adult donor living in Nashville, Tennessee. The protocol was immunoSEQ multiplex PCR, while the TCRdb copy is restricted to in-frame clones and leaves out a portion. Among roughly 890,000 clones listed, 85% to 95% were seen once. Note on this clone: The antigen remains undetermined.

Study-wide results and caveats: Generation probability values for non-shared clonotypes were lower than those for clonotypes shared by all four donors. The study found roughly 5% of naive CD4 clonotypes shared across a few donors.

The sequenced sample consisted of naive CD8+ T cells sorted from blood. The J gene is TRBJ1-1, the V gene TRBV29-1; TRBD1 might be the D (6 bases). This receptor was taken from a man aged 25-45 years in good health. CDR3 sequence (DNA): TGCAGCGTTGAAGGGAGAACGGGACACCAGAACACTGAAGCTTTCTTT. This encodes CSVEGRTGHQNTEAFF.